The 17 T cell receptor beta chains given below trace back to one sample, sequenced in a study of immune evolution from preneoplasia to lung adenocarcinoma (TCRdb year 2021). The library relied on the immunoSEQ multiplex PCR assay. This immuneACCESS table, as held by TCRdb, lists in-frame sequences with V and J called but not all clones. Of the missing ones, under half trace to an unresolved V gene in checked studies; the others have no known cause. The sample table records approximately 4,900 clones; about 80% of these occur just once. The top ten clonotypes cover 26% of the sample. Sequences were obtained from FFPE normal lung tissue adjacent to the tumor. All receptors derive from a person aged 55 to 69 with lung adenocarcinoma.

The rearrangement links TRBV28 to TRBJ2-1; 11 bases agree with TRBD2. V lost 2 bases to trimming and J lost 8 bases; unmatched junction nucleotides: 5. Germline-derived CDR1 and CDR2 are MDHEN and SYDVKM. The CDR3 extends over 15 amino acids. The CDR3 here is CASSLTSGSFDEQFF. CDR3 in DNA: TGTGCCAGCAGTTTAACTAGCGGGAGCTTTGATGAGCAGTTCTTC.

The rearrangement uses TRBV6-1 and TRBJ2-7; TRBD1 is a possible D gene (6 bases). Germline V gene lookup returns CDR1 MNHNS and CDR2 SASEGT. This CDR3 comprises 12 residues. Trimming stripped 10 bases from V and 2 bases from J, with 12 bases between. The CDR3 is CATRTAPYEQYF. CDR3 sequence (DNA): TGTGCCACCAGGACAGCGCCCTACGAGCAGTACTTC.

This clone has just one count. V and J are TRBV11-2 and TRBJ2-3; D is unresolved. V lost 0 bases and J 0 bases, leaving 1 base between the germline ends. The V gene's germline CDR1 is SGHAT and CDR2 FQNNGV. This CDR3 contains 13 residues. The CDR3 nucleotides are TGTGCCAGCAGCTTAGATAGCACAGATACGCAGTATTTT. It codes for CASSLDSTDTQYF.

The CDR3 reads CASRPTIGGTEAFF. The DNA of the CDR3 is TGTGCCAGCAGGCCCACAATAGGGGGCACTGAAGCTTTCTTT. The chain couples TRBV7-9 to TRBJ1-1, with D maybe TRBD1 (6 bases). V was clipped by 6 bases and J by 4 bases, with 15 bases between them. CDR1 SEHNR and CDR2 FQNEAQ come from the germline V gene (reference sequence). There are 14 residues in the CDR3.

This sequence joins TRBV30 and TRBJ2-3; weak D call: TRBD2 (6 bases). CDR1 and CDR2 (germline): GTSNPN, SVGIG (reference sequence). The CDR3 spans 14 residues. Between the trimmed V and J ends, which lost 4 bases and 2 bases, there was a span of 13 bases. The CDR3 DNA reads TGTGCCTGGACCCCGGGACTTCACACAGATACGCAGTATTTT. Protein product: CAWTPGLHTDTQYF.

The rearrangement links TRBV5-8 to TRBJ1-5; tentatively, D is TRBD1 (5 bases). The CDR3 contains 17 residues. Germline V CDR1 and CDR2: SGHTS, YDEGEE. V lost 2 bases and J 1 base, leaving 16 bases between the germline ends. CDR3 sequence: CASSLEVTGGSNQPQHF. The DNA for the CDR3 is TGTGCCAGCAGCTTAGAGGTTACAGGAGGCAGCAATCAGCCCCAGCATTTT.

This rearrangement joins TRBV30 to TRBJ1-1; 7 nucleotides line up with TRBD1. Germline CDR1 is GTSNPN and CDR2 is SVGIG (reference sequence). The length of the CDR3 is 15 residues. The J segment lost 8 bases and the V segment lost 3 bases, leaving 15 bases of the junction unmatched. CDR3 DNA sequence: TGTGCCTGGAGGGACACTATCCCCGACAGGGTGGAAGCTTTCTTT. This encodes CAWRDTIPDRVEAFF.

By its share, this clone is large. The chain couples TRBV6-5 to TRBJ2-5; D is unclear. CDR3 length: 14 residues. CDR1 MNHEY and CDR2 SVGAGI come from the germline V gene. Trimming pared 6 bases from V and 7 bases from J, leaving 18 bases between. This CDR3 reads CASSAGLQSRTQYF. The CDR3 region has the DNA TGTGCCAGCAGCGCCGGGCTCCAGTCACGGACCCAGTACTTC.

With respect to this clone: The same CDR3 can be traced to other DNA sequences in this sample. The chain uses TRBV6-6 and TRBJ1-1; 8 bases are shared with TRBD1. Losses at the gene ends were 5 bases for V and 5 bases for J; bases not matched to a gene: 7. Germline-derived CDR1 and CDR2 are MNHNY and SVGAGI (reference sequence). The CDR3 covers 14 residues. The CDR3 loop is CASSPQGARTEAFF. The CDR3 nucleotides read TGTGCCAGCAGTCCCCAGGGGGCAAGGACTGAAGCTTTCTTT.

This sequence joins TRBV2 and TRBJ1-2, with D tentatively TRBD1 (6 bases). CDR1 SNHLY and CDR2 FYNNEI come from the germline V gene. Trimming took off 8 bases at V and 2 bases at J, with 21 bases between the two ends. There are 16 residues in the CDR3. The CDR3 DNA follows: TGTGCCAGCCGAAAACAGGGCCGGGGGTTAAACTATGGCTACACCTTC. Translation gives CASRKQGRGLNYGYTF.

CDR3 bases: TGTGCCAGCAGCTTAGAGGGGGCGCGGGGCACTGAAGCTTTCTTT. It codes for CASSLEGARGTEAFF. The chain has TRBV7-2 and TRBJ1-1; 7 bases are a match to TRBD1. The CDR3 is 15 amino acids. V was clipped by 1 base and J by 4 bases; unmatched bases: 6. Germline V lookup: CDR1 SGHTA, CDR2 FQGNSA. The full variable domain, its missing parts supplied by reference TRBV7-2 and TRBJ1-1, is GAGVSQSPSNKVTEKGKDVELRCDPISGHTALYWYRQSLGQGLEFLIYFQGNSAPDKSGLPSDRFSAERTGGSVSTLTIQRTQQEDSAVYLCASSLEGARGTEAFFGQGTRLTVV.

In regard to this clone: One end of the junction fails to match germline, which may point to a read error. The CDR3 coding sequence is TGTGCTAGCAGCCCTGGGAGCTCCTACAATGAGCAGTTCTTC. Amino acids: CASSPGSSYNEQFF. This chain connects TRBV7-7 to TRBJ2-1; D may be TRBD2 (5 bases). Looked up from germline, CDR1 is SSHAT and CDR2 is FNYEAQ (reference sequence). This CDR3 is built from 14 residues.

The gene calls are TRBV7-8 and TRBJ2-7; weak D call: TRBD1 (5 bases). This CDR3 is 12 amino acids long. Trimming stripped 8 bases from V and 3 bases from J, with 11 bases between. From germline, CDR1 is SGHVS and CDR2 FQNEAQ. CDR3 protein: CASQGWDYEQYF. The CDR3 bases are TGTGCCAGCCAGGGATGGGACTACGAGCAGTACTTC.

The chain uses TRBV2 and TRBJ2-7; 7 bases fit TRBD2. This CDR3 contains 12 residues. V lost 6 bases to trimming and J lost 9 bases; unmatched junction nucleotides: 8. Per germline, CDR1 SNHLY and CDR2 FYNNEI. The CDR3 bases are TGTGCCAGCAGCCTTCGTGGGGGGGGGCAGTACTTC. Translation gives CASSLRGGGQYF.

The rearrangement joins TRBV7-6 to TRBJ1-1, with D perhaps matching TRBD1 (5 bases). The CDR3 is 14 residues long. Germline CDR1 and CDR2: SGHVS and FNYEAQ. Trimming removed 5 bases from V and 7 bases from J, with 17 bases in between. The CDR3 protein is CASSAEETAYEAFF. The CDR3 DNA follows: TGTGCCAGCAGCGCCGAAGAGACAGCCTATGAAGCTTTCTTT.

The chain is built from TRBV7-3 and TRBJ2-3; tentative D call: TRBD2 (6 bases). V shed 5 bases and J shed 2 bases, with 11 bases lying between them. The length of the CDR3 is 14 residues. The germline V gene encodes CDR1 SGHTA and CDR2 FQGTGA. In DNA form, the CDR3 reads TGTGCCAGCAGCCCGGGGGTGACCACAGATACGCAGTATTTT. Its translation is CASSPGVTTDTQYF.

This rearrangement joins TRBV6-5 to TRBJ1-4; no reliable D call. V was clipped by 7 bases and J by 0 bases, with 6 bases between them. The CDR3 contains 13 residues. Germline V CDR1 and CDR2: MNHEY, SVGAGI. Here the CDR3 DNA reads TGTGCCAGCAACCGGCCAACTAATGAAAAACTGTTTTTT. It translates to CASNRPTNEKLFF.